This T cell receptor (beta chain) appears in the sequencing data of a study of T cell responses to AZD1222 COVID-19 vaccine. Whole-study results and caveats: Spike-specific TCR breadth and depth were elevated following two AZD1222 doses.

This clone was counted between two and nine times. The antigen is undetermined. The germline gives CDR1 SGHTA, CDR2 FQGNSA. The V end lost 1 base, the J end lost 4 bases, and 11 bases lay between the germline ends. The length of the CDR3 is 15 residues. Sequencing used immunoSEQ multiplex PCR; TCRdb keeps in-frame clones, though not all of them. This sample yields some 180,000 clones, of which 85% to 90% are seen a single time; 5% to 7.5% belongs to the top ten. Sequencing was performed on peripheral blood, taken on day 0 of AZD1222 vaccination. The source is an adult in good health. The V gene is TRBV7-2, the J gene TRBJ1-5; D unresolved. CDR3 sequence (DNA): TGTGCCAGCAGCTTAGTTGTGGGGTTAAATCAGCCCCAGCATTTT. This gives the protein CASSLVVGLNQPQHF.